This T cell receptor (beta chain) emerged from a study of PD-1 blockade in mismatch repair-deficient tumors. V trimming: 6 bases; J trimming: 4 bases; junction bases outside the gene matches: 8. This CDR3 contains 15 residues. From germline, CDR1 is MNHEY and CDR2 SMNVEV (reference sequence). The table lists this clone with a count of one. What it binds is not known. PCR or immunohistochemistry showed mismatch repair deficiency in every enrolled patient. TCR sequencing covered three patients who responded to pembrolizumab. Study-level points and caveats: Tumor-resident clones, often undetectable pretreatment in blood, expanded then contracted after pembrolizumab.

TCRdb's copy holds only in-frame clones and misses some; the assay was immunoSEQ multiplex PCR. The sample consists of some 110,000 clones, over 60% of them appearing once. The sequencing here drew on peripheral blood, taken about 13 months after starting pembrolizumab. The TCR was taken from an adult with mismatch repair-deficient cancer. The chain couples TRBV27 to TRBJ2-1, with 8 bases that match TRBD1. CDR3 amino acids: CASRLTGGWYNEQFF. CDR3 DNA: TGTGCCAGCAGACTTACAGGGGGATGGTACAATGAGCAGTTCTTC.